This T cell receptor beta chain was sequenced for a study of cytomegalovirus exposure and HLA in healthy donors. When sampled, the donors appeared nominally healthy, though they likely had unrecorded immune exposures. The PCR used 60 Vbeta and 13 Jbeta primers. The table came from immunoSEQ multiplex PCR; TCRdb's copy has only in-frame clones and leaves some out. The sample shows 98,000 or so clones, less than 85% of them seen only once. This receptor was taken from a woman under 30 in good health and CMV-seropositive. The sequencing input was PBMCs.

The chain's CDR3 is CASSPETGIVGDYGYTF. The CDR3 DNA follows: TGTGCCAGCTCACCAGAGACAGGGATTGTCGGGGACTATGGCTACACCTTC. This chain uses TRBV18 with TRBJ1-2; 7 bases match TRBD1. Germline assignment: CDR1 KGHSH and CDR2 LQKENI. This CDR3 contains 17 residues. With V trimmed by 2 bases and J by 3 bases, 12 bases remained unmatched.